This TCR beta chain emerged from a study of vaccination and CD4 T cells after COVID-19 (dated by TCRdb to 2021 to 2024). Turning to the overall study: Every convalescent patient had a positive nasal swab PCR test for SARS-CoV-2, with mild disease in about nine patients and severe disease in one. Culture stimuli were overlapping spike peptide pools from SARS-CoV-2 and from the common cold coronaviruses HCoV-NL63, HCoV-OC43 and HCoV-229E. Each participant got two doses of either the Pfizer-BioNTech BNT162b2 vaccine (n=8) or the Moderna mRNA-1273 vaccine (n=2). In around 10 COVID-19 convalescent patients and a handful of infection-naive healthy vaccine recipients, researchers compared the spike-specific CD4+ TCR repertoire from before mRNA vaccination with the repertoire from after. Post-vaccine blood samples were taken a median of 72 days after the second vaccine dose, with a range of 14 to 241 days. Post-COVID blood samples were collected from convalescent patients a median of approximately 100 days after diagnosis, with a range of about 30 to 161 days. In the convalescent cohort there were six males and four females, among whom were two Hispanic individuals, seven Caucasians, two Asians and one multiracial person. Control cultures used a CEFX viral epitope pool as positive control, an HIV-1 Nef peptide pool as negative control, or no peptide. Results the study describes overall, beyond this receptor: Only a relatively small number of convalescent patients were included in the study, and early timepoints following natural infection were not analyzed. In convalescent patients, a median approximately 89% of post-vaccine SARS-CoV-2-reactive clones were detected only after vaccination, suggesting vaccine-specific priming. The median number of SARS-CoV-2-reactive clonotypes rose from approximately 20 after infection to 38 after vaccination, but the change was not significant. Of the vaccine-specific clones found in convalescent patients, nearly all (304 of 307) were mono-reactive for SARS-CoV-2 spike instead of being cross-reactive with common cold coronaviruses.

The library was made by PCR. DNA from cultured CD4+ T cells was subjected to TCR sequencing with the Oncomine TCR Beta short-read assay at the Johns Hopkins FTIC core. The QIAamp micro DNA kit was used to extract genomic DNA from the cultured CD4+ T cells. Oncomine TCR Beta libraries from cultured CD4+ T cells were pooled using unique dual indexes and sequenced on an Illumina iSeq 100. Per the original workflow: Non-productive sequences were removed, and CDR3s that did not start with C, did not end with F or W, or were shorter than 7 amino acids were discarded. The MANAFEST web application identified antigen-specific clonotypes by comparing peptide-stimulated wells against reference wells and other culture wells. An FDR below 0.05, an odds ratio above 5, and a productive frequency above 0.1% in at least two of three replicate wells were required for clones to be considered positive. Cross-reactive clonotypes were defined as significantly expanded in both SARS-CoV-2 spike wells and at least one common cold coronavirus spike condition. Using R version 3.6.1, CDR3 homology was evaluated through Levenshtein distances (stringdist) along with unrooted phylogenetic trees (ape). The public reads were run again by TCRdb, first through fastp at Q25 and then through MiXCR, and only productive beta chains were kept. Rows with one shared CDR3 protein collapse into an entry with the most common genes and DNA. In this record, the V and J calls reflect TCRdb's handling and not the investigators' own analysis. The sample table records roughly 15,000 distinct CDR3 sequences; approximately 48% of these occur just once. The biggest ten clones account for roughly a tenth of the sample.

CDR1 KGHSH and CDR2 LQKENI were looked up in the germline V gene. The CDR3, cysteine through phenylalanine, is 14 amino acids long. The DNA shown is the 42-base CDR3, in frame from base 1. The V end loses 0 bases and the J end loses 5 bases, and a stretch of 10 bases separates them. As concerns this clonotype: Its recognized antigen is unknown. Base qualities are not provided; no much larger clone lies one nucleotide away.

This sample's treatment or condition label indicates: roughly 10-day PBMC culture with coronavirus spike peptide pools or control peptides (ViraFEST assay). The ViraFEST assay, used in the study, expanded antigen-specific T cells with peptide pools and then identified the expanded clonotypes through TCR sequencing. The positive SARS-CoV-2 PCR tests of the convalescent patients were dated from March to December 2020, before the Alpha, Beta and Delta variants emerged in the United States. Around 2 million PBMCs per well were cultured in IMDM with roughly 5% human AB serum and roughly 9.3 IU/ml IL-2, plus 10 ug/ml peptide pools. On days 3 and 7, half of the culture medium was replaced with fresh IL-2-containing medium. CD4+ T cells were isolated after about nine days of culture through negative selection using the EasySep CD4+ T cell isolation kit. PBMCs were separated from whole blood using Ficoll-Paque Plus gradient centrifugation and then either used fresh or cryopreserved at -140C. Triplicate wells were generally used for each culture condition.

The V and J segments used are TRBV18 and TRBJ1-1; TRBD1 is a possible D gene, resting on 6 matching bases. The sequence derives from a human donor who had recovered from COVID-19. Sequencing used CD4+ T cells from blood, cultured in vitro, obtained before SARS-CoV-2 vaccination. The CDR3 corresponds to CASSPPRGWTEAFF. Here is the DNA: TGTGCCAGCTCACCACCCAGGGGATGGACTGAAGCTTTCTTT.